This TCR beta chain emerged from a study of cytomegalovirus exposure and HLA in healthy donors. Study-level results: Because they were indistinguishable, some V segments, including TRBV6-2 and TRBV6-3, were excluded. Most TCR sequences showed up rarely, but some public TCRs showed up in many donors.

V lost 4 bases and J lost 9, with 17 bases in between. Germline loops: CDR1 SGHRS, CDR2 YFSETQ. The CDR3 is 14 amino acids. Of note for this clone: The antigen is undetermined.

PCR was performed using 60 Vbeta and 13 Jbeta primers. Some clones are missing from TCRdb's copy, which holds only in-frame ones; the method was immunoSEQ multiplex PCR. This table has around 150,000 clones, approximately 82% appearing once. The clonotype was recovered from a woman aged 40 to 50 in good health and CMV-seropositive. The V gene is TRBV5-1, the J gene TRBJ2-1, with D maybe TRBD2 (5 bases). The source material was PBMCs. CDR3 in amino acids: CASSQEDPRSEQFF. The CDR3 bases are TGCGCCAGCAGCCAGGAGGACCCCCGGAGTGAGCAGTTCTTC.